The rows below give T cell receptor beta chains drawn from one sample of a study of shared clonotypes between healthy human individuals. Clones were read by immunoSEQ multiplex PCR, and TCRdb kept only the in-frame ones, dropping some. Of 2 million to 3 million clones in the sample, approximately 93% are singletons; the top ten hold about 0.34%. The sample comprised naive CD4+ T cells from PBMCs. Every receptor here comes from a man aged 18-30 years in good health. Some clones in this sample may be carry-over from other donors' samples. Both conserved end residues are part of each CDR3. D genes are given only for firm matches. Clone size is given for some rows only: seen once, a few or many times, or a class if the clone is expanded.

V	J	D	size	CDR3	DNA
TRBV7-2	TRBJ1-1	-	-	CASSFPYLNTEAFF	TGTGCCAGCAGCTTCCCTTACTTGAACACTGAAGCTTTCTTT
TRBV15	TRBJ1-2	-	-	CATSRAGSHYGYTF	TGTGCCACCAGCAGAGCGGGCAGCCACTATGGCTACACCTTC
TRBV9	TRBJ2-3	-	once	CASSAGPLDTQYF	TGTGCCAGCAGTGCGGGGCCGCTAGATACGCAGTATTTT
TRBV6-1	TRBJ1-1	-	once	CASSEWRQGRGAFF	TGTGCCAGCAGTGAATGGCGTCAGGGAAGAGGAGCTTTCTTT
TRBV7-8	TRBJ1-1	-	-	CASSLGMGAFF	TGTGCCAGCAGCTTAGGGATGGGCGCTTTCTTT
TRBV19	TRBJ1-5	TRBD1	-	CASRSGTGGNQPQHF	TGTGCCAGTAGGTCCGGGACAGGGGGCAATCAGCCCCAGCATTTT
TRBV14	TRBJ2-3	-	once	CASSQDRNSGTDTQYF	TGTGCCAGCAGCCAAGATCGCAACAGTGGCACAGATACGCAGTATTTT
TRBV6-5	TRBJ2-6	-	-	CASSLNHGGANVLTF	TGTGCCAGCAGTCTAAACCATGGAGGGGCCAACGTCCTGACTTTC
TRBV6-1	TRBJ2-7	-	-	CASSAAPGPYEQYF	TGTGCCAGCAGTGCTGCTCCAGGGCCCTACGAGCAGTACTTC
TRBV5-1	TRBJ1-4	-	-	CASSSGQANEKLFF	TGCGCCAGCAGCTCCGGACAAGCGAACGAAAAACTGTTTTTT
TRBV4-1	TRBJ1-3	-	-	CASSQDGGHSGNTIYF	TGCGCCAGCAGCCAAGATGGGGGGCACTCTGGAAACACCATATATTTT
TRBV28	TRBJ2-5	TRBD2	-	CASSLSSGRFIETQYF	TGTGCCAGCAGTTTATCCAGCGGGAGGTTTATCGAGACCCAGTACTTC
TRBV5-6	TRBJ2-1	-	-	CASSLGQYPQREQFF	TGTGCCAGCAGCTTGGGACAGTACCCCCAAAGGGAGCAGTTCTTC
TRBV28	TRBJ2-3	-	-	CASRTSTDTQYF	TGTGCCAGCAGGACCTCCACAGATACGCAGTATTTT
TRBV7-8	TRBJ1-1	-	-	CASSLVWSGRKTWNTEAFF	TGTGCCAGCAGCTTAGTCTGGTCGGGACGGAAGACTTGGAACACTGAAGCTTTCTTT
TRBV18	TRBJ2-7	-	once	CASSPPPGSSYEQYF	TGTGCCAGCTCACCTCCTCCCGGGAGCTCCTACGAGCAGTACTTC
TRBV5-1	TRBJ1-4	-	-	CASSLVAGIGNEKLFF	TGCGCCAGCAGCTTGGTGGCAGGGATAGGGAATGAAAAACTGTTTTTT
TRBV30	TRBJ1-2	-	few	CAWSPPGYTF	TGTGCCTGGAGTCCGCCGGGCTACACCTTC
TRBV2	TRBJ2-5	TRBD2	-	CASRKTSGGGETQYF	TGTGCCAGCAGGAAGACTAGCGGAGGTGGAGAGACCCAGTACTTC
TRBV23-1	TRBJ2-1	-	-	CASSRSFWGPSRNNEQFF	TGCGCCAGCAGTCGTTCTTTCTGGGGCCCGTCACGCAACAATGAGCAGTTCTTC
TRBV30	TRBJ1-4	-	-	CASARVGYRREDEKLFF	TGTGCCTCCGCACGAGTCGGGTACCGGAGGGAAGATGAAAAACTGTTTTTT
TRBV25-1	TRBJ2-1	-	-	CASSTSATNNEQFF	TGTGCCAGCAGTACCTCGGCTACGAACAATGAGCAGTTCTTC
TRBV4-2	TRBJ1-2	-	-	CASSQGRGWYGYTF	TGTGCCAGCAGCCAGGGGCGGGGCTGGTATGGCTACACCTTC
TRBV5-8	TRBJ1-5	-	once	CASSLGFQPNQPQHF	TGTGCCAGCAGCTTGGGGTTCCAGCCTAATCAGCCCCAGCATTTT
TRBV18	TRBJ2-7	TRBD2	few	CASSPLPSGSNEQYF	TGTGCCAGCTCACCACTTCCTAGCGGGAGTAACGAGCAGTACTTC
TRBV28	TRBJ1-3	-	-	CASSPRQFSGNTIYF	TGTGCCAGCAGCCCCAGACAGTTCTCTGGAAACACCATATATTTT
TRBV5-1	TRBJ1-5	TRBD1	-	CASSPTGTGDNQPQHF	TGCGCCAGCAGCCCTACCGGGACAGGTGACAATCAGCCCCAGCATTTT
TRBV5-1	TRBJ2-3	-	-	CASSFRRTGLSTDTQYF	TGCGCCAGCAGCTTCCGAAGAACAGGGCTTAGCACAGATACGCAGTATTTT
TRBV14	TRBJ2-1	-	once	CASSLKLVPSGVEQFF	TGTGCCAGCAGCCTCAAGCTCGTGCCTTCGGGGGTAGAGCAGTTCTTC
TRBV30	TRBJ1-1	-	-	CAWRQTRGGWGTEAFF	TGTGCCTGGAGGCAGACCCGCGGGGGCTGGGGCACTGAAGCTTTCTTT
TRBV5-4	TRBJ2-7	-	-	CASSFGGVVSYEQYF	TGTGCCAGCAGCTTCGGCGGGGTGGTCAGTTACGAGCAGTACTTC
TRBV18	TRBJ1-4	TRBD1	-	CASRTGTGDEKLFF	TGTGCCAGTCGAACCGGGACAGGGGATGAAAAACTGTTTTTT
TRBV19	TRBJ1-2	-	-	CATERGGYGYTF	TGTGCCACCGAACGGGGCGGCTATGGCTACACCTTC
TRBV12-5	TRBJ2-3	-	-	CASGSTGTSDTQYF	TGTGCTAGTGGTTCTACCGGGACATCAGATACGCAGTATTTT
TRBV28	TRBJ2-1	-	-	CASSLSRDEQFF	TGTGCCAGCAGTTTATCGAGGGATGAGCAGTTCTTC
TRBV27	TRBJ1-1	-	-	CASRSMDRLNTEAFF	TGTGCCAGCCGCTCGATGGACAGATTGAACACTGAAGCTTTCTTT
TRBV7-2	TRBJ2-2	-	-	CASSTGLLSSGELFF	TGTGCCAGCAGCACTGGACTACTTTCTTCCGGGGAGCTGTTTTTT
TRBV5-1	TRBJ2-7	TRBD1	once	CASSPGQGHEQYF	TGCGCCAGCAGCCCGGGACAGGGCCACGAGCAGTACTTC
TRBV19	TRBJ2-2	TRBD2	-	CASRAGEKNTGELFF	TGTGCGAGTAGGGCGGGAGAAAAGAATACCGGGGAGCTGTTTTTT
TRBV2	TRBJ2-7	TRBD1	once	CASSSRGQGEQYF	TGTGCCAGCAGTTCCCGAGGACAGGGTGAGCAGTACTTC